This T cell receptor (beta chain) was documented in a study of cytomegalovirus exposure and HLA in healthy donors. Whole-study findings and limits: After further analysis at a later stage, roughly 15,000 TCR beta sequences were associated with HLA alleles at 0.05 false discovery rate. A later analysis found most CMV-associated TCR beta chains apparently HLA-restricted. 87-base-pair reads could not separate some V segments, including TRBV6-2 and TRBV6-3. The study recorded over 150 TCR beta chains that were cytomegalovirus-associated.

In the case of this clone: Antigen unknown.

It was with 60 Vbeta and 13 Jbeta primers that the PCR ran. Sequenced by immunoSEQ multiplex PCR; TCRdb stores in-frame clones only, minus some. The sample includes about 190,000 clones, more than 75% of them seen just once. This CDR3 is 15 amino acids long. Per the germline V gene, CDR1 is SGHVS and CDR2 is FQNEAQ. Trimming took 4 bases from V and 1 from J; bases not matched to a gene: 6. The TCR was taken from a woman between 45 and 65 years old in good health and CMV-seropositive. The sequencing input was PBMCs. The chain employs TRBV7-8 and TRBJ1-2; 7 positions match TRBD1. CDR3 nucleotides: TGTGCCAGCAGCTGGGCCGGGACAGATAACTATGGCTACACCTTC. Translating it yields CASSWAGTDNYGYTF.